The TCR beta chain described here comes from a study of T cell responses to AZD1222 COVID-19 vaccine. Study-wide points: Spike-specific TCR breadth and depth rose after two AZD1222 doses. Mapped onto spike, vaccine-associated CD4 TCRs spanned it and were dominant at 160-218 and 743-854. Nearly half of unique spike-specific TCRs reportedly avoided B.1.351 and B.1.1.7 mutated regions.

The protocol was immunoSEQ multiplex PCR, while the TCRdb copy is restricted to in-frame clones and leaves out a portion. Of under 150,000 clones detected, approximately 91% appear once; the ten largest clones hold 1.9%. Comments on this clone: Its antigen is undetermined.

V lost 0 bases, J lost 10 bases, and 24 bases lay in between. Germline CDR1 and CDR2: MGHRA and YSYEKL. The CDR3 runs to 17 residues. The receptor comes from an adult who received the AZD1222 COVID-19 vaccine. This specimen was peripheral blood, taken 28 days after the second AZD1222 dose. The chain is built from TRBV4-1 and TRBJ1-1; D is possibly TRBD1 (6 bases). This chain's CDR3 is CASSQDWVGGPKLGAFF. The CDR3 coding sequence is TGCGCCAGCAGCCAAGATTGGGTCGGGGGGCCTAAATTAGGAGCTTTCTTT.